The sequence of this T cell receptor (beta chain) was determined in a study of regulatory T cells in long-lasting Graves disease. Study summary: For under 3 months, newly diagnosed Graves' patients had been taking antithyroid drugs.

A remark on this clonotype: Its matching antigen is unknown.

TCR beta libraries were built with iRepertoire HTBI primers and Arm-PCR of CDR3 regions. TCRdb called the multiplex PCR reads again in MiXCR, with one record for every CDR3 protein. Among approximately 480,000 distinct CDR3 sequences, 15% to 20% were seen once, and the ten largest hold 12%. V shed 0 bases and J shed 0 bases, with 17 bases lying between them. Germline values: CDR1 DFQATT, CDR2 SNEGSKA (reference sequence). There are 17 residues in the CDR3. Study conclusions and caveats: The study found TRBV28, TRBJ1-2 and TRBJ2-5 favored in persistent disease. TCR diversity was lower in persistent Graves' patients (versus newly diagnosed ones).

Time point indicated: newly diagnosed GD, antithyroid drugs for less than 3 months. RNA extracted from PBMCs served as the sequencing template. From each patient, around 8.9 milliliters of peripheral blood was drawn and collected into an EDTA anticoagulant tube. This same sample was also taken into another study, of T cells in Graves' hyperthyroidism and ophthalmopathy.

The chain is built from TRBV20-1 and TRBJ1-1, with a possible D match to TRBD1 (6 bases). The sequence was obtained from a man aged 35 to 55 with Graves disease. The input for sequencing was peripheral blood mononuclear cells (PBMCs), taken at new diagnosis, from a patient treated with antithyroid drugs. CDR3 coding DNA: TGCAGTGCTAGAGATCTCGGGGGCTCCGTTTTGAACACTGAAGCTTTCTTT. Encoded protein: CSARDLGGSVLNTEAFF.